This T cell receptor (beta chain) was sequenced during a study of cytomegalovirus exposure and HLA in healthy donors. This clone was observed a few times. The PCR was carried out with 60 Vbeta primers and 13 Jbeta primers. Generated by immunoSEQ multiplex PCR, the TCRdb table keeps only in-frame clones and is missing some. The sample has 95,000 to 100,000 clones, approximately 89% seen once. Donors showed nominal health when sampled, although they likely had unrecorded immune exposures. Germline V CDR1 and CDR2: GTSNPN, SVGIG (reference sequence). The V and J ends lost 1 base and 7 bases, in that order; junction bases with no gene match: 4. This CDR3 has 13 residues.

The sequence was collected from a young man in good health and CMV-seronegative. The rearrangement uses TRBV30 and TRBJ1-5, with 7 bases aligning to TRBD1. Sequencing input: PBMCs. The CDR3 spells CAWSGQGGQPQHF. As DNA, the CDR3 is TGTGCCTGGAGTGGACAGGGCGGCCAGCCCCAGCATTTT.